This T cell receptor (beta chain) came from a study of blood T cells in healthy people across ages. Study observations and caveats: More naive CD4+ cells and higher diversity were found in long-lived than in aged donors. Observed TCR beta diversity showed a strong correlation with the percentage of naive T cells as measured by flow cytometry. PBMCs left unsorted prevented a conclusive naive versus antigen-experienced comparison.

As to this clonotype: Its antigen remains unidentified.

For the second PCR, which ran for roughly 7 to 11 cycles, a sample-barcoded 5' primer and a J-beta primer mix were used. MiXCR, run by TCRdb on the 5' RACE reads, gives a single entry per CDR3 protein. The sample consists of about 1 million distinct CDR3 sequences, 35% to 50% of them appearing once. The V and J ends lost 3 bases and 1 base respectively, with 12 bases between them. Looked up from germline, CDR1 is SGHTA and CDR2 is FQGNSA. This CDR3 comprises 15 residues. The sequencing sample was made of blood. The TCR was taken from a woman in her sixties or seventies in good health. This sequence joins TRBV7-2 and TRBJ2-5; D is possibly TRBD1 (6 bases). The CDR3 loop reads CASSFPSRGQETQYF. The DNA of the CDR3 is TGTGCCAGCAGCTTCCCTAGCAGGGGCCAAGAGACCCAGTACTTC.